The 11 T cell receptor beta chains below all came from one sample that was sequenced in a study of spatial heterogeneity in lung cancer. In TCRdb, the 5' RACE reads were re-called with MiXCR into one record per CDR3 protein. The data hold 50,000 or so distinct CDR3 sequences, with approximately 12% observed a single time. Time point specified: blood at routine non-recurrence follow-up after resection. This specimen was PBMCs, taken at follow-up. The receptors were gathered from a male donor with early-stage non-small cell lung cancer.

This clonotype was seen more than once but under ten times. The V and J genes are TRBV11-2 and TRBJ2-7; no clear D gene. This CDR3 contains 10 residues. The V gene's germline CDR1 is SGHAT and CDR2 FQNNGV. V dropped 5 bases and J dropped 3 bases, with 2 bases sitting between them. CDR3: CASSLYEQYF. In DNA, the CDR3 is TGTGCCAGCAGCCTCTACGAGCAGTACTTC.

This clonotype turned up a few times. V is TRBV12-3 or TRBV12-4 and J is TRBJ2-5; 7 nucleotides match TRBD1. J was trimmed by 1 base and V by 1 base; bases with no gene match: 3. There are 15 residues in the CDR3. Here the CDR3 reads CASSLEGALQETQYF. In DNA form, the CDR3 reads TGTGCCAGCAGTTTAGAGGGGGCCCTCCAAGAGACCCAGTACTTC.

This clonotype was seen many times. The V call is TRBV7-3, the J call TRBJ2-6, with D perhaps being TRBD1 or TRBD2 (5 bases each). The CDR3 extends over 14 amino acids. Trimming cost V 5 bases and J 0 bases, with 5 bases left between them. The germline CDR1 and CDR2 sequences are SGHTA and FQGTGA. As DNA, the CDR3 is TGTGCCAGCAGCGGGGGCTCTGGGGCCAACGTCCTGACTTTC. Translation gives CASSGGSGANVLTF. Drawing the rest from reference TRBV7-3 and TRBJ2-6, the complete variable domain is GAGVSQTPSNKVTEKGKYVELRCDPISGHTALYWYRQSLGQGPEFLIYFQGTGAADDSGLPNDRFFAVRPEGSVSTLKIQRTERGDSAVYLCASSGGSGANVLTFGAGSRLTVL.

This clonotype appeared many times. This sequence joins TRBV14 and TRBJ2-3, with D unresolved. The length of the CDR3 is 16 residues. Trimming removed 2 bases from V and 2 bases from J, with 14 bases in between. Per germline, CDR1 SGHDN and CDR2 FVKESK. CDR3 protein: CASSQPSLPPTDTQYF. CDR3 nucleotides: TGTGCCAGCAGCCAACCTTCGCTACCGCCCACAGATACGCAGTATTTT.

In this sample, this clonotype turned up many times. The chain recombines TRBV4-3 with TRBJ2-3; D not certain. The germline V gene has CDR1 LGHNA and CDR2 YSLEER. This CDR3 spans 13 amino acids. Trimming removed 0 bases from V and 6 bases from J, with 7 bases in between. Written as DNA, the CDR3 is TGCGCCAGCAGCCAAGAGGATTGGGATACGCAGTATTTT. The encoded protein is CASSQEDWDTQYF.

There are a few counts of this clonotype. CDR3 sequence reads: CASSKGAGPDEQYF. CDR3 DNA: TGTGCCAGCAGCAAAGGGGCGGGTCCGGACGAGCAGTACTTC. This chain joins TRBV7-6 and TRBJ2-7; D possibly uses TRBD1 or TRBD2 (5 bases each). CDR3 length: 14 residues. The germline V gene has CDR1 SGHVS and CDR2 FNYEAQ. Trimming took 5 bases from V and 5 from J, leaving 16 bases between them.

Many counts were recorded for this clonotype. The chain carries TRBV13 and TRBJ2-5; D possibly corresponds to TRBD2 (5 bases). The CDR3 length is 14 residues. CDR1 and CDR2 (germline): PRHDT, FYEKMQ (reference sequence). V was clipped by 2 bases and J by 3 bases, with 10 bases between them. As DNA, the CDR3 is TGTGCCAGCAGCTTAAGGTCCGGGGAAGAGACCCAGTACTTC. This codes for CASSLRSGEETQYF. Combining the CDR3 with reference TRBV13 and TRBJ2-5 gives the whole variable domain AAGVIQSPRHLIKEKRETATLKCYPIPRHDTVYWYQQGPGQDPQFLISFYEKMQSDKGSIPDRFSAQQFSDYHSELNMSSLELGDSALYFCASSLRSGEETQYFGPGTRLLVL.

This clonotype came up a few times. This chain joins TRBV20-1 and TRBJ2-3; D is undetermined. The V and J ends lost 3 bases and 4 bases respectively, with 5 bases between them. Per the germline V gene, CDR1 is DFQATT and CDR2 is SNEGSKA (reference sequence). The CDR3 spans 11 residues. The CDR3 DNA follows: TGCAGTGCTAGGAGGCCAGATACGCAGTATTTT. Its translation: CSARRPDTQYF.

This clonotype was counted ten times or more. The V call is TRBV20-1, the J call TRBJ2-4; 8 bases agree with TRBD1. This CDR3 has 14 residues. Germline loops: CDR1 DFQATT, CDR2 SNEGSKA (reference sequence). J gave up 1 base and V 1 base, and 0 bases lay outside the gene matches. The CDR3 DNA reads TGCAGTGCTAGAGGACAGGGGGCCAAAAACATTCAGTACTTC. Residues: CSARGQGAKNIQYF.

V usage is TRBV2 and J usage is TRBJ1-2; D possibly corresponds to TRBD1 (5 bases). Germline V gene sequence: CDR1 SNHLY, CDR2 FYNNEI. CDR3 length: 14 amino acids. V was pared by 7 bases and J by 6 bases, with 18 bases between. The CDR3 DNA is TGTGCCAGCACCTCACCAGGGAAAAGAGATGGCTACACCTTC. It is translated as CASTSPGKRDGYTF.

The CDR3 loop reads CSARDGGRGDQPQHF. In DNA, the CDR3 is TGCAGTGCTAGAGATGGGGGAAGGGGAGATCAGCCCCAGCATTTT. The gene calls are TRBV20-1 and TRBJ1-5, with D possibly being TRBD1 (5 bases). The CDR3 extends over 15 amino acids. V was pared by 0 bases and J by 5 bases, with 14 bases between. Germline V gene lookup returns CDR1 DFQATT and CDR2 SNEGSKA (reference sequence).